The T cell receptor beta chain under discussion was sequenced for a study of blood T cell repertoires in COVID-19. CDR3 length: 15 residues. Deletions cut 3 bases from V and 0 bases from J, with 9 bases between. CDR1 and CDR2 from the germline V gene are LNHDA and SQIVND (reference sequence). The repertoire was sequenced with immunoSEQ multiplex PCR; TCRdb's copy has only in-frame clones and lacks some. The sample holds roughly 130,000 clones, roughly 90% seen once. Source material: peripheral blood. The rearrangement uses TRBV19 and TRBJ2-1, with D unclear. The source is a man between 40 and 49 years old with acute or convalescent COVID-19. CDR3 bases: TGTGCCAGTAGTATTGGAGACTTCTCCTACAATGAGCAGTTCTTC. Translating it yields CASSIGDFSYNEQFF.